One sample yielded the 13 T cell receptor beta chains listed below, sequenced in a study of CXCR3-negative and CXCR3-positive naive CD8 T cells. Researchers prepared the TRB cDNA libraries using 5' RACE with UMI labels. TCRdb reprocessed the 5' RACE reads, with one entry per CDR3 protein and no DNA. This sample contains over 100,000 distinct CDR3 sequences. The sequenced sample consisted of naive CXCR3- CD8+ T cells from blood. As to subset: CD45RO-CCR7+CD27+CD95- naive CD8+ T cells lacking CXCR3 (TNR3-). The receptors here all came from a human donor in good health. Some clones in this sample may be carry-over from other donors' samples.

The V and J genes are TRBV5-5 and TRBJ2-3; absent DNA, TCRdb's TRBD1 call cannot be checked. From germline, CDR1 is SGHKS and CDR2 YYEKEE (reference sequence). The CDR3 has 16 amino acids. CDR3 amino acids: CASSFATGGLTDTQYF.

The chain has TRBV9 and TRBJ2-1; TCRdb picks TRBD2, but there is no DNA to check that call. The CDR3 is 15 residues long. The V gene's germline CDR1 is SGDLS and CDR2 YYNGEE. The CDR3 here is CASNLAGVSYNEQFF.

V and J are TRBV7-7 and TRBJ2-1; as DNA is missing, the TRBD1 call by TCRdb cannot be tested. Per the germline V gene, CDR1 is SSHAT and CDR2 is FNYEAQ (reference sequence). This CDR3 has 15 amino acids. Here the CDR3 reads CASSLAQGAMNEQFF.

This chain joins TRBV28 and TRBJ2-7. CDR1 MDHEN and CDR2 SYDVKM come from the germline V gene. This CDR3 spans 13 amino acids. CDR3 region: CASSLFEGIEQYF.

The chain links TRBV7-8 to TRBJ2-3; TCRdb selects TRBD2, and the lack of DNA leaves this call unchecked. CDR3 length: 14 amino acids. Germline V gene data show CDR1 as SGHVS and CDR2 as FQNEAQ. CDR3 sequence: CASSFGGGRDTQYF.

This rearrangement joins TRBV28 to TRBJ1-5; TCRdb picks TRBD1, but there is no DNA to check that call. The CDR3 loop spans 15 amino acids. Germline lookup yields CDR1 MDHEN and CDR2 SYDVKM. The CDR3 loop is CASLPWGGQRQPQHF.

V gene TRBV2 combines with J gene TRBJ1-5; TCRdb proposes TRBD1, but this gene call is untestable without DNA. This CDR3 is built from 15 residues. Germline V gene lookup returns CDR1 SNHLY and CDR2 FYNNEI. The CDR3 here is CASSEDRTGVLPQHF.

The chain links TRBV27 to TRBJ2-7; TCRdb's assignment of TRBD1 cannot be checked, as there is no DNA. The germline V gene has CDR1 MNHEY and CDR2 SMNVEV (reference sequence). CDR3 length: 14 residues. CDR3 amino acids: CASRFGASRHEQYF.

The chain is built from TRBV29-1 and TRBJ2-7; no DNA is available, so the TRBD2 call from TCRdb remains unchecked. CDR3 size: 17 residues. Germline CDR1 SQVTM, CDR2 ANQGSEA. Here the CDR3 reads CSVDGSKLAGEIYEQYF.

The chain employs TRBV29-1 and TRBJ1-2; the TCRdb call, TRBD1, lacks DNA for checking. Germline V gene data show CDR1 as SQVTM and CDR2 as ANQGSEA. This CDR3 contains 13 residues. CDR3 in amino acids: CSVLGQGNYGYTF.

The CDR3 here is CSVGGLAGKTYEQYF. The gene calls are TRBV29-1 and TRBJ2-7; TCRdb names TRBD2, which stays unverified in the absence of DNA. Germline V gene lookup returns CDR1 SQVTM and CDR2 ANQGSEA. CDR3 size: 15 residues.

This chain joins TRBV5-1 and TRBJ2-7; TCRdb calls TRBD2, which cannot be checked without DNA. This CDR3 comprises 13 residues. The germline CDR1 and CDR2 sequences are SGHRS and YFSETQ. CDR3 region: CASSLTSGYEQYF.

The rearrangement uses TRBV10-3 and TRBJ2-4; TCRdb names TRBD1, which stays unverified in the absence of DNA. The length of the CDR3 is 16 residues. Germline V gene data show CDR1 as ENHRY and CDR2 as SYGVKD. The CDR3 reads CAISELSGGRENIQYF.